This is a list of T cell receptor beta chains from one sample in a study of T cells in severe cutaneous drug reactions. TCRdb re-called the multiplex PCR reads; one entry per CDR3 protein, DNA not given. The sample has fewer than 10,000 distinct CDR3 sequences. The specimen was cells from a skin blister. The receptors originated from a human donor with a severe cutaneous adverse drug reaction. The CDR3 runs from the conserved cysteine through the conserved F or W. A row's size may be missing; if present it is once, few, many or a size class.

TRBJ2-3 | TRBV5-6 | . | CASSLAGGTDTQYF
TRBJ2-3 | TRBV28 | . | CASSFVTKDTQYF
TRBJ1-6 | TRBV7-8 | . | CASSDGQSEGSPLHF
TRBJ2-1 | TRBV27 | . | CASSSLGNEQFF
TRBJ1-6 | TRBV13 | . | CASSLGRVAGGDSPLHF
TRBJ2-5 | TRBV28 | . | CASSLSGRWQLIEETQYF
TRBJ1-2 | TRBV7-2 | . | CASSSLWGGYTF
TRBJ2-6 | TRBV24-1 | . | CATSDSWAGANVLTF
TRBJ2-1 | TRBV27 | . | CASSSILAGYYNEQFF
TRBJ2-7 | TRBV5-1 | . | CASSTQDKTYEQYF
TRBJ2-1 | TRBV28 | . | CASSLLAGVHEQFF
TRBJ2-1 | TRBV15 | . | CATTSGAAGDEQFF
TRBJ1-2 | TRBV28 | . | CASSLSNYGYTF
TRBJ2-1 | TRBV6-1 | medium-sized | CASRPIDSPGEQFF
TRBJ2-1 | TRBV29-1 | . | CSVSLTTGTGGWNEQFF
TRBJ2-1 | TRBV3-1 | . | CASSQDLPLSYNEQFF
TRBJ2-6 | TRBV27 | . | CASKTGDSNVLTF
TRBJ2-1 | TRBV19 | . | CASSIDPTINEQFF
TRBJ2-3 | TRBV6-5 | . | CASSPSAGGTDTQYF
TRBJ2-7 | TRBV9 | . | CASSVSDEDSPDEQYF
TRBJ1-2 | TRBV12-3/TRBV12-4 | . | CASRRSSDEANYGYTF
TRBJ2-2 | TRBV6-5 | . | CASSPRGRGNTGELFF
TRBJ2-5 | TRBV20-1 | . | CSGRPGTAETQYF
TRBJ2-3 | TRBV27 | . | CASSSLLAGGPTDTQYF
TRBJ2-2 | TRBV27 | . | CASKLGQGLTGELFF
TRBJ2-5 | TRBV24-1 | . | CATSDSVQRQETQYF
TRBJ1-2 | TRBV13 | . | CASSVGPGGNYGYTF
TRBJ1-1 | TRBV28 | . | CASSSTGRGSTEAFF
TRBJ1-1 | TRBV9 | medium-sized | CASSQPGTGEAFF
TRBJ2-1 | TRBV6-5 | . | CASSYSLAAPGEQFF
TRBJ1-3 | TRBV12-3/TRBV12-4 | . | CASSTGEHTIYF
TRBJ2-4 | TRBV11-2 | . | CASSAMTGTPHQIKNIQYF
TRBJ2-1 | TRBV10-2 | . | CASSERRDQGWQFF
TRBJ2-7 | TRBV6-2/TRBV6-3 | medium-sized | CASKDRDSYEQYF
TRBJ1-1 | TRBV5-4 | . | CASHSKGGTEAFF
TRBJ2-5 | TRBV29-1 | . | CSASTQETQYF
TRBJ2-7 | TRBV12-3/TRBV12-4 | . | CASSLVAHYEQYF
TRBJ2-5 | TRBV11-2 | . | CASSLDDGGSYQETQYF
TRBJ1-2 | TRBV10-3 | . | CAITPTSRYGYTF
TRBJ2-3 | TRBV28 | medium-sized | CASSLSDYTDTQYF
TRBJ2-1 | TRBV4-2 | . | CASSQARSDNEQFF